The 10 T cell receptor beta chains listed next were all sequenced from one sample in a study of T cells of healthy individuals. TCRdb used MiXCR to reprocess the 5' RACE reads, holding one entry per CDR3 protein. The sample has 41,000 or so distinct CDR3 sequences; about 5% are singletons. All receptors derive from a human donor in good health.

This clonotype was counted ten times or more. The rearrangement links TRBV7-2 to TRBJ2-3, with a tentative D call TRBD1 (6 bases). The CDR3 has 15 residues. Germline CDR1 SGHTA, CDR2 FQGNSA. Trimming took 0 bases from V and 4 from J, leaving 11 bases between them. The CDR3 nucleotides read TGTGCCAGCAGCTTAGCTCACAGGGATCCAGATACGCAGTATTTT. Protein product: CASSLAHRDPDTQYF.

This clonotype came up a few times. This chain uses TRBV20-1 with TRBJ2-3, with 7 bases fitting TRBD2. Germline V gives CDR1 DFQATT, CDR2 SNEGSKA (reference sequence). The CDR3 contains 16 residues. J lost 1 base, V lost 5 bases, and 12 bases had no gene match. CDR3 coding DNA: TGCAGTGCTCTAGTTGAACCGAGCGGGGGCACAGATACGCAGTATTTT. The encoded protein is CSALVEPSGGTDTQYF.

V gene TRBV7-2 combines with J gene TRBJ2-2, with 7 bases lining up with TRBD1. The CDR3 runs to 15 residues. V shed 5 bases, J shed 4 bases, and the junction held 7 bases outside the gene matches. Germline V CDR1 and CDR2: SGHTA, FQGNSA. The CDR3 DNA follows: TGTGCCAGCAGCAGACCGGGACAGACCACCGGGGAGCTGTTTTTT. As protein: CASSRPGQTTGELFF.

This clonotype was detected only a few times. V and J are TRBV11-2 and TRBJ2-1; 11 bases line up with TRBD2. Germline CDR1 and CDR2: SGHAT and FQNNGV. V was pared by 3 bases and J by 5 bases, with 6 bases of the junction left unmatched. CDR3 size: 16 residues. The CDR3: CASSFTLAGGNNEQFF. The CDR3 coding sequence is TGTGCCAGCAGCTTTACTCTAGCGGGGGGCAACAATGAGCAGTTCTTC.

Ten or more counts support this clonotype. The chain carries TRBV2 and TRBJ1-1; D perhaps matches TRBD1 (5 bases). Germline V lookup: CDR1 SNHLY, CDR2 FYNNEI. The CDR3 runs 13 residues. Trimming stripped 5 bases from V and 2 bases from J, with 9 bases between. The CDR3 reads CASSSQVNTEAFF. As DNA, the CDR3 is TGTGCCAGCAGTTCACAGGTTAACACTGAAGCTTTCTTT.

Only a few counts were recorded for this clonotype. This sequence joins TRBV10-3 and TRBJ1-4, with TRBD1 as a possible D gene (6 bases). V was cut by 8 bases and J by 6 bases, with 13 bases left in between. Germline V gene lookup returns CDR1 ENHRY and CDR2 SYGVKD. There are 13 residues in the CDR3. In DNA form, the CDR3 reads TGTGCCATCGGAGGGGGGGAGCATGAAAAACTGTTTTTT. It encodes CAIGGGEHEKLFF.

Ten or more counts support this clonotype. The J gene is TRBJ1-5, the V gene TRBV9; D gene uncertain. Germline V gene sequence: CDR1 SGDLS, CDR2 YYNGEE. CDR3 length: 15 residues. The V end was cut by 4 bases, the J end by 3 bases, with 14 bases between. The CDR3 sequence is CASSPTGSTNQPQHF. Here the CDR3 DNA reads TGTGCCAGCAGCCCAACCGGGTCCACCAATCAGCCCCAGCATTTT. The variable domain in full, with the rest retrieved from reference TRBV9 and TRBJ1-5, is DSGVTQTPKHLITATGQRVTLRCSPRSGDLSVYWYQQSLDQGLQFLIQYYNGEERAKGNILERFSAQQFPDLHSELNLSSLELGDSALYFCASSPTGSTNQPQHFGDGTRLSIL.

This clonotype was found many times. CDR3 in DNA: TGCAGCGCCCGACCGAGCTCTAACTATGGCTACACCTTC. It encodes CSARPSSNYGYTF. This chain connects TRBV29-1 to TRBJ1-2; no clear D gene. Germline V gene data show CDR1 as SQVTM and CDR2 as ANQGSEA. The CDR3 contains 13 residues. The ends were cut back, 7 bases at V and 0 bases at J, with 12 bases in the middle.

Concerning this clonotype itself: One junction end does not reproduce the germline sequence, and a read error may be involved. J is TRBJ1-2 and V is TRBV6-5, with 8 bases aligning to TRBD1. Germline CDR1 reads MNHEY; CDR2 reads SVGAGI. The CDR3 is made up of 16 amino acids. CDR3 DNA: TGTGCCAGCAGCCCGAGACAGGGGTTACCATCCTATGGCTACAACTTC. It is translated as CASSPRQGLPSYGYNF.

The V and J genes are TRBV7-2 and TRBJ2-3; D perhaps matches TRBD2 (6 bases). Germline values: CDR1 SGHTA, CDR2 FQGNSA. V was clipped by 5 bases and J by 7 bases, with 10 bases between them. There are 12 residues in the CDR3. CDR3 coding DNA: TGTGCCAGCAGCCCCCGGACTAATACGCAGTATTTT. Protein product: CASSPRTNTQYF.